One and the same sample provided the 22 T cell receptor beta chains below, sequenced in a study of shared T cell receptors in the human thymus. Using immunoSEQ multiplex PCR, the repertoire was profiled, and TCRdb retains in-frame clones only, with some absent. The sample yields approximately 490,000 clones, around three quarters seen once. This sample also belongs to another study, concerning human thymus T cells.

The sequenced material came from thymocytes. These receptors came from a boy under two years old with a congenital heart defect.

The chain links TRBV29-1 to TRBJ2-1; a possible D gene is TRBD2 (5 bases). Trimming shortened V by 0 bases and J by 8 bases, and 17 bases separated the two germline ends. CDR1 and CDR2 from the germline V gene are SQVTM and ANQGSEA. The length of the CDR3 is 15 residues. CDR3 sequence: CSVEDLRRGCDEQFF. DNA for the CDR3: TGCAGCGTTGAAGATCTGCGCCGGGGTTGCGATGAGCAGTTCTTC.

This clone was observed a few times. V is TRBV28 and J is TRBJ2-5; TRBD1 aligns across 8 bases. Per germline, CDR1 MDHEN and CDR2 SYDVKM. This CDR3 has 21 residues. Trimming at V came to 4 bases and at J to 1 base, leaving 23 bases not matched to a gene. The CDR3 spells CASSSSPGRGPIGASQETQYF. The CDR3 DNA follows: TGTGCCAGCAGTTCCAGTCCGGGCAGGGGGCCGATTGGCGCCTCCCAAGAGACCCAGTACTTC. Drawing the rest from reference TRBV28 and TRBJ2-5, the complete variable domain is DVKVTQSSRYLVKRTGEKVFLECVQDMDHENMFWYRQDPGLGLRLIYFSYDVKMKEKGDIPEGYSVSREKKERFSLILESASTNQTSMYLCASSSSPGRGPIGASQETQYFGPGTRLLVL.

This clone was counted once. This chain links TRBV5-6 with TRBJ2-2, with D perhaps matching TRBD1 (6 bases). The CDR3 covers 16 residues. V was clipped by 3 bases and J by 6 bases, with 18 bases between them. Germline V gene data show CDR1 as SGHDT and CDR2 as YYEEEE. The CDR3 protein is CASSYQPYRVPGELFF. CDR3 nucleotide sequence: TGTGCCAGCAGCTATCAACCGTACAGGGTCCCCGGGGAGCTGTTTTTT.

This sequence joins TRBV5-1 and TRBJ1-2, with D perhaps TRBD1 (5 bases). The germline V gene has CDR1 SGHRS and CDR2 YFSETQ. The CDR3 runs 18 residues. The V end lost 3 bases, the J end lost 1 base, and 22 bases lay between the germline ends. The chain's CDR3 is CASSYGGIGTTLNYGYTF. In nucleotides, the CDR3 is TGCGCCAGCAGCTACGGGGGTATAGGGACTACCCTTAACTATGGCTACACCTTC. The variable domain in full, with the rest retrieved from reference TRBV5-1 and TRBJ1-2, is KAGVTQTPRYLIKTRGQQVTLSCSPISGHRSVSWYQQTPGQGLQFLFEYFSETQRNKGNFPGRFSGRQFSNSRSEMNVSTLELGDSALYLCASSYGGIGTTLNYGYTFGSGTRLTVV.

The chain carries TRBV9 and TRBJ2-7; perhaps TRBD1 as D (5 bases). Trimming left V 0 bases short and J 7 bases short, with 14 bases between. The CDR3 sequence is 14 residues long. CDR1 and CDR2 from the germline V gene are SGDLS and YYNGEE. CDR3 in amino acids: CASSVGWGSQEQYF. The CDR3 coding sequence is TGTGCCAGCAGCGTAGGTTGGGGCAGCCAGGAGCAGTACTTC.

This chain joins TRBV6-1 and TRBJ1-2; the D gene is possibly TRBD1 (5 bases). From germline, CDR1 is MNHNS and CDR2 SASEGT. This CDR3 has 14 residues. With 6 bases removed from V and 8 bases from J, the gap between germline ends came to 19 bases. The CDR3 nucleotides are TGTGCCAGCAGAAGTGACGGGGGAGGTGACGGCTACACCTTC. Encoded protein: CASRSDGGGDGYTF.

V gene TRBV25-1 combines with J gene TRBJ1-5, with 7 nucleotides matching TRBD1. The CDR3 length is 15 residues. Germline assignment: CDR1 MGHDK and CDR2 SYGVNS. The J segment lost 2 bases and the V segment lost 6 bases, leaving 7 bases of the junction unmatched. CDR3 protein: CASRAGTEGNQPQHF. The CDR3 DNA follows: TGTGCCAGCAGGGCCGGGACAGAAGGCAATCAGCCCCAGCATTTT.

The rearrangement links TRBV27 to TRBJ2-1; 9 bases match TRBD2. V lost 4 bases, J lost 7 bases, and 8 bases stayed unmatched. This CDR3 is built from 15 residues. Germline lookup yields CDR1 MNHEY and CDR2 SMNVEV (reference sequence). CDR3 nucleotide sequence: TGTGCCAGCAGTTACCATAGCGGGGGCTTAAATGAGCAGTTCTTC. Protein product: CASSYHSGGLNEQFF.

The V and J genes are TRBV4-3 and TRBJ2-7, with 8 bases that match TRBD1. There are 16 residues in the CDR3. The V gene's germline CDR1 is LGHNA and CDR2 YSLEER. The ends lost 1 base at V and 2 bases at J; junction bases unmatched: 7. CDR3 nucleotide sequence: TGCGCCAGCAGCCAAGTGGGGGACAGGTCCCCCTACGAGCAGTACTTC. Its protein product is CASSQVGDRSPYEQYF.

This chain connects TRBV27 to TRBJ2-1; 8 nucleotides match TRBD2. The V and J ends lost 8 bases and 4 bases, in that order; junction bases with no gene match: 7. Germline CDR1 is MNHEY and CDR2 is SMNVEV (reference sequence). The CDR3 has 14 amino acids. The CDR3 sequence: CASATSGSYNEQFF. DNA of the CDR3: TGTGCCAGCGCCACTAGCGGCTCTTACAATGAGCAGTTCTTC.

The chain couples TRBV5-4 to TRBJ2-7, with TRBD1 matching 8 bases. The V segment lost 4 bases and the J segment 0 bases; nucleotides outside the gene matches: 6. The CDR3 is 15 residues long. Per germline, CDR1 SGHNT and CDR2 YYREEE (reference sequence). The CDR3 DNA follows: TGTGCCAGCAGCGGGCACAGGGGGAGCTCCTACGAGCAGTACTTC. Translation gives CASSGHRGSSYEQYF.

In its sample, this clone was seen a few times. CDR3 loop: CASQGRGSGANVLTF. The CDR3 nucleotides read TGTGCCAGCCAGGGGAGGGGCTCTGGGGCCAACGTCCTGACTTTC. The V gene is TRBV19, the J gene TRBJ2-6, with D possibly matching TRBD2 (7 bases). This CDR3 is 15 amino acids long. Trimming left V 9 bases short and J 0 bases short, with 12 bases between. Looked up from germline, CDR1 is LNHDA and CDR2 is SQIVND (reference sequence). The full variable domain, its missing parts supplied by reference TRBV19 and TRBJ2-6, is DGGITQSPKYLFRKEGQNVTLSCEQNLNHDAMYWYRQDPGQGLRLIYYSQIVNDFQKGDIAEGYSVSREKKESFPLTVTSAQKNPTAFYLCASQGRGSGANVLTFGAGSRLTVL.

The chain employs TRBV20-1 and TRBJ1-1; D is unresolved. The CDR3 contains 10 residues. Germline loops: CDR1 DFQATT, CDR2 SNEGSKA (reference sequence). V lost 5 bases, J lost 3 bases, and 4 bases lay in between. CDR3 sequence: CSAVDTEAFF. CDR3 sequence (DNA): TGCAGTGCTGTCGACACTGAAGCTTTCTTT.

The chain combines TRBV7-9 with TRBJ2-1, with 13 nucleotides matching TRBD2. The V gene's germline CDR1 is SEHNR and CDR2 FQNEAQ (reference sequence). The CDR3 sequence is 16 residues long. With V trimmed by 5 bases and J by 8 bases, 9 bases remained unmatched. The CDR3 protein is CASSTNGTSGRDEQFF. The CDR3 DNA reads TGTGCCAGCAGCACCAATGGAACTAGCGGGAGGGATGAGCAGTTCTTC.

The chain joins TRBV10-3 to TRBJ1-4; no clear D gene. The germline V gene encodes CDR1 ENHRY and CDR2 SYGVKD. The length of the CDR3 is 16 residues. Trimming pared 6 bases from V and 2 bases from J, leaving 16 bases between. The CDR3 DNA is TGTGCCATCAGCCCCGGGAGGCCGTGGACTAATGAAAAACTGTTTTTT. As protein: CAISPGRPWTNEKLFF.

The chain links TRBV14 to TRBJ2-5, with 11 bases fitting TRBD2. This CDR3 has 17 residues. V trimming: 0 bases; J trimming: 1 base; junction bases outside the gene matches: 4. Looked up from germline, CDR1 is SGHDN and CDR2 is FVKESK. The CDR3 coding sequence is TGTGCCAGCAGCCAAGATCTCGGGACTAGCGGCCAAGAGACCCAGTACTTC. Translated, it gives CASSQDLGTSGQETQYF. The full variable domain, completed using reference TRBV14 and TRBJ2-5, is EAGVTQFPSHSVIEKGQTVTLRCDPISGHDNLYWYRRVMGKEIKFLLHFVKESKQDESGMPNNRFLAERTGGTYSTLKVQPAELEDSGVYFCASSQDLGTSGQETQYFGPGTRLLVL.

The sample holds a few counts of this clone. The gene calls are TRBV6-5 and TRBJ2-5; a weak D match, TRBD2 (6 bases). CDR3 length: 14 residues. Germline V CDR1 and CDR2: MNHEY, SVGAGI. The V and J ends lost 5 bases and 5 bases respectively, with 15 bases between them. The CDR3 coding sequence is TGTGCCAGCAGTGAGACTAGAAGTTGGGAGACCCAGTACTTC. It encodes CASSETRSWETQYF.

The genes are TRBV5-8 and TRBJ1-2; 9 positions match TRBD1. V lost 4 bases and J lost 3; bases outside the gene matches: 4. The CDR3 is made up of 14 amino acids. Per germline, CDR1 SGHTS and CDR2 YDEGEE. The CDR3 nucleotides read TGTGCCAGCAGCCCTAGGACAGGGGACTATGGCTACACCTTC. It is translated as CASSPRTGDYGYTF.

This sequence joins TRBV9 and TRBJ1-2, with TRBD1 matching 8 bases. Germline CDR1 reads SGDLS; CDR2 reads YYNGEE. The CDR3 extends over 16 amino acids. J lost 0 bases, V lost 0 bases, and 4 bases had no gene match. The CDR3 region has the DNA TGTGCCAGCAGCGTAGGGACAGGGACTACTAACTATGGCTACACCTTC. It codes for CASSVGTGTTNYGYTF.

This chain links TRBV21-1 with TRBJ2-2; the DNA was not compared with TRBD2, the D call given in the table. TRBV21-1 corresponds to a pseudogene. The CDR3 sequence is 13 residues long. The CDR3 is CASSRLRWKELFF. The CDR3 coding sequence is TGTGCCAGCAGCAGGTTGAGGTGGAAGGAGCTGTTTTTT.

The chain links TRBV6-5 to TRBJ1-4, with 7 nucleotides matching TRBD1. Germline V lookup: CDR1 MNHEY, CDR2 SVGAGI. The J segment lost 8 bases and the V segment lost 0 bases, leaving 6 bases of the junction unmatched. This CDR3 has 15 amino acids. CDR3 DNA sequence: TGTGCCAGCAGTTACTCGACGGGACAGAGGGAAAAACTGTTTTTT. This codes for CASSYSTGQREKLFF.

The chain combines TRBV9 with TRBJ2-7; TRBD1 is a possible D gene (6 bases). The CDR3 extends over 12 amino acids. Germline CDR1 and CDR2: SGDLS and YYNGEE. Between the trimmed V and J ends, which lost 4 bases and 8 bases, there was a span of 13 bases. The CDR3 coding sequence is TGTGCCAGCAGCCCCAGGGGAGCTCAGCAGTACTTC. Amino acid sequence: CASSPRGAQQYF.